The source of this TCR beta chain is a study of blood T cell repertoires in COVID-19. Study in general: Collection of acute and convalescent COVID-19 samples took place in the United States, Italy and Spain. PBMCs, B-cell-depleted T cells, or T cells provided the cDNA or gDNA that made up the material.

The germline V and J ends were trimmed by 4 bases and 0 bases, with 20 bases remaining between them. The CDR3 extends over 18 amino acids. CDR1 and CDR2 (germline): SGHVS, FQNEAQ. Authors' methods: Reference gene primer amplification yielded estimated nucleated cell counts. Assay used: immunoSEQ multiplex PCR; TCRdb lists only in-frame clones, some missing. The V and J calls and clone size come from that table; D and trimming were worked out from the DNA. Among roughly 71,000 clones listed, around 82% were seen once. This sequence joins TRBV7-8 and TRBJ2-3, with a possible D match to TRBD1 (6 bases). Sequencing input: peripheral blood. This TCR was sampled from a man aged 50 or older with active COVID-19. CDR3: CASSSGHSADTSTDTQYF. The CDR3 nucleotides are TGTGCCAGCAGCTCGGGACACTCAGCCGATACTAGCACAGATACGCAGTATTTT.